Following are 20 T cell receptor beta chains from one sample sequenced in a study of blood T cell repertoires in COVID-19. Using immunoSEQ multiplex PCR, the repertoire was profiled, and TCRdb retains in-frame clones only, with some absent. The data hold 100,000 or so clones, with about 80% observed a single time. The sequencing input was peripheral blood. The receptor source for this set is a woman in her seventies with acute or convalescent COVID-19.

The V and J genes are TRBV28 and TRBJ2-7; 9 bases fit TRBD1. V lost 7 bases and J lost 6; bases outside the gene matches: 13. The CDR3 runs to 15 residues. Looked up from germline, CDR1 is MDHEN and CDR2 is SYDVKM. This chain's CDR3 is CASNPPGTGSIEQYF. The CDR3 DNA is TGTGCCAGCAACCCCCCCGGGACAGGGTCGATCGAGCAGTACTTC.

This chain uses TRBV19 with TRBJ2-5, with 8 bases matching TRBD1. Trimming took 2 bases from V and 5 from J; bases not matched to a gene: 4. The CDR3 runs to 14 residues. CDR1 is LNHDA and CDR2 is SQIVND in the germline V gene (reference sequence). The CDR3 DNA is TGTGCCAGTAGTATACAGGGGGCAGGGGAGACCCAGTACTTC. Protein: CASSIQGAGETQYF.

The rearrangement links TRBV2 to TRBJ1-2; D ambiguous. Germline V CDR1 and CDR2: SNHLY, FYNNEI. There are 13 residues in the CDR3. V was pared by 7 bases and J by 3 bases, with 12 bases between. Here the CDR3 DNA reads TGTGCCAGCACCGTATATGCAGACTATGGCTACACCTTC. Translation: CASTVYADYGYTF.

The chain recombines TRBV6-5 with TRBJ1-2, with 9 bases lining up with TRBD1. Germline V gene sequence: CDR1 MNHEY, CDR2 SVGAGI. V was pared by 6 bases and J by 7 bases, with 12 bases of the junction left unmatched. CDR3 length equals 15 residues. The CDR3 DNA is TGTGCCAGCAGGAGTCCGCGACAGGGGGTTGCTGGCTACACCTTC. It is translated as CASRSPRQGVAGYTF.

CDR3 region: CATSRMGGGVTDTQYF. CDR3 bases: TGTGCCACCTCAAGGATGGGCGGGGGGGTCACAGATACGCAGTATTTT. V usage is TRBV19 and J usage is TRBJ2-3; 9 bases align to TRBD2. Germline CDR1 is LNHDA and CDR2 is SQIVND (reference sequence). Trimming removed 10 bases from V and 2 bases from J; junction bases left unmatched: 13. This CDR3 contains 16 residues.

V is TRBV5-6 and J is TRBJ1-1; a possible D gene is TRBD1 (5 bases). This CDR3 spans 14 amino acids. V gave up 4 bases and J gave up 7 bases, with 17 bases separating them. Germline V gives CDR1 SGHDT, CDR2 YYEEEE. CDR3 sequence: CASSRYGGSDEAFF. CDR3 DNA sequence: TGTGCCAGCAGCCGGTACGGGGGGTCGGATGAAGCTTTCTTT.

This chain links TRBV4-1 with TRBJ2-2, with a weak D call TRBD1 (5 bases). This CDR3 comprises 15 residues. The ends were cut back, 3 bases at V and 3 bases at J, with 11 bases in the middle. Germline V gene data show CDR1 as MGHRA and CDR2 as YSYEKL. Here the CDR3 reads CASSHGRAYTGELFF. CDR3 in DNA: TGCGCCAGCAGCCATGGCAGGGCTTACACCGGGGAGCTGTTTTTT.

The gene calls are TRBV19 and TRBJ1-5; D possibly corresponds to TRBD1 (5 bases). V lost 8 bases and J lost 4, with 15 bases in between. The length of the CDR3 is 14 residues. Germline V gives CDR1 LNHDA, CDR2 SQIVND (reference sequence). The CDR3 sequence is CASQPGQGNQPQHF. CDR3 DNA sequence: TGTGCCAGTCAGCCGGGCCAGGGAAATCAGCCCCAGCATTTT.

This chain connects TRBV2 to TRBJ2-7; D perhaps matches TRBD1 (8 bases). V gave up 10 bases and J gave up 3 bases, with 19 bases separating them. The CDR3 totals 14 residues. Germline V gene sequence: CDR1 SNHLY, CDR2 FYNNEI. The CDR3 DNA is TGTGCCACCGGGAAGGACAGGGAGGGCTACGAGCAGTACTTC. Its translation: CATGKDREGYEQYF.

V and J are TRBV6-5 and TRBJ1-6; 8 bases align to TRBD1. This CDR3 is 13 amino acids long. V trimming: 6 bases; J trimming: 9 bases; junction bases outside the gene matches: 4. Germline lookup yields CDR1 MNHEY and CDR2 SVGAGI. CDR3 amino acids: CASSLDRASPLHF. The CDR3 DNA is TGTGCCAGCAGCCTGGACAGGGCTTCACCCCTCCACTTT.

V usage is TRBV28 and J usage is TRBJ1-5; D is undetermined. Germline CDR1 reads MDHEN; CDR2 reads SYDVKM. This CDR3 comprises 14 residues. V was clipped by 3 bases and J by 2 bases, with 8 bases between them. Here the CDR3 reads CASSFFFGNQPQHF. The DNA for the CDR3 is TGTGCCAGCAGTTTTTTTTTCGGCAATCAGCCCCAGCATTTT.

The chain uses TRBV19 and TRBJ2-5, with 7 bases matching TRBD1. V was pared by 5 bases and J by 0 bases, with 6 bases of the junction left unmatched. The CDR3 runs 15 residues. CDR1 LNHDA and CDR2 SQIVND come from the germline V gene (reference sequence). The chain's CDR3 is CASSWRTGNQETQYF. The DNA of the CDR3 is TGTGCCAGTAGTTGGCGGACAGGAAACCAAGAGACCCAGTACTTC.

This clone has ten or more counts. The J gene is TRBJ2-1, the V gene TRBV29-1, with 9 bases fitting TRBD2. This CDR3 comprises 12 residues. V was pared by 7 bases and J by 8 bases, with 6 bases of the junction left unmatched. Germline V gives CDR1 SQVTM, CDR2 ANQGSEA. The CDR3 DNA reads as TGCAGCGCATCGACTAGCGGCGATGAGCAGTTCTTC. Translated, it gives CSASTSGDEQFF.

This clone has only one observation. The chain recombines TRBV9 with TRBJ1-2; 7 bases are a match to TRBD1. With V trimmed by 5 bases and J by 5 bases, 9 bases remained unmatched. CDR3 length equals 14 residues. Germline CDR1 and CDR2: SGDLS and YYNGEE. CDR3 nucleotides: TGTGCCAGCAGATATGACGAGGGGGCTTATGGCTACACCTTC. Translating it yields CASRYDEGAYGYTF.

This chain connects TRBV19 to TRBJ1-3; D gene uncertain. V was shortened by 3 bases and J by 0 bases, with 6 bases between the two germline ends. CDR3 size: 14 residues. Per germline, CDR1 LNHDA and CDR2 SQIVND (reference sequence). This chain's CDR3 is CASSMAVSGNTIYF. CDR3 coding DNA: TGTGCCAGTAGTATGGCGGTCTCTGGAAACACCATATATTTT. Supplemented by reference TRBV19 and TRBJ1-3, the full variable domain reads DGGITQSPKYLFRKEGQNVTLSCEQNLNHDAMYWYRQDPGQGLRLIYYSQIVNDFQKGDIAEGYSVSREKKESFPLTVTSAQKNPTAFYLCASSMAVSGNTIYFGEGSWLTVV.

The V and J genes are TRBV6-6 and TRBJ1-1, with D perhaps matching TRBD1 (6 bases). CDR1 and CDR2 (germline): MNHNY, SVGAGI (reference sequence). The CDR3 totals 13 residues. The V end was cut by 5 bases, the J end by 2 bases, with 9 bases between. CDR3 sequence (DNA): TGTGCCAGCAGTGTACAGGGCAACACTGAAGCTTTCTTT. This codes for CASSVQGNTEAFF.

In regard to this clone: A clone one base away is much larger, so this may be a read error. The rearrangement uses TRBV7-9 and TRBJ2-7; TRBD1 aligns across 9 bases. V lost 5 bases to trimming and J lost 3 bases; unmatched junction nucleotides: 2. Germline V CDR1 and CDR2: SEHNR, FQNEAQ (reference sequence). The CDR3 sequence is 13 residues long. CDR3: CASSPGQGYEQYF. CDR3 in DNA: TGTGCCAGCAGCCCGGGACAGGGCTACGAGCAGTACTTC.

The chain employs TRBV28 and TRBJ1-2, with D tentatively TRBD1 (5 bases). V shed 7 bases and J shed 0 bases, with 12 bases lying between them. Germline V gene lookup returns CDR1 MDHEN and CDR2 SYDVKM. The CDR3 loop spans 14 amino acids. CDR3 nucleotides: TGTGCCAGCATCGGGGGGGAGGCTAACTATGGCTACACCTTC. Translated, it gives CASIGGEANYGYTF.

This rearrangement joins TRBV9 to TRBJ2-3, with 12 bases identical to TRBD2. Germline V gene data show CDR1 as SGDLS and CDR2 as YYNGEE. The CDR3 length is 14 residues. Trimming removed 3 bases from V and 4 bases from J; junction bases left unmatched: 0. CDR3 DNA sequence: TGTGCCAGCAGCGCTAGCGGGGGGGCAGATACGCAGTATTTT. The encoded protein is CASSASGGADTQYF.

The genes are TRBV10-3 and TRBJ2-1; 8 bases are a match to TRBD2. V lost 4 bases to trimming and J lost 5 bases; unmatched junction nucleotides: 13. Germline V gene data show CDR1 as ENHRY and CDR2 as SYGVKD. This CDR3 is 17 amino acids long. The CDR3 sequence: CAISGGLTSGGNNEQFF. DNA for the CDR3: TGTGCCATCAGTGGGGGCCTAACCAGCGGGGGTAACAATGAGCAGTTCTTC.